The T cell receptor (beta chain) under discussion was sequenced for a study of T cell repertoires in aging, cancer and after chemotherapy (dated by TCRdb to between 2018 and 2021). For context, the study as a whole: The donors fell into six age groups ranging from 30 or younger to 70 or older, and each group had at least three individuals. To examine immunoaging and T cell reconstitution after chemotherapy, the study profiled TCR beta repertoires in peripheral blood from healthy donors and cancer patients. Paired pre- and post-chemotherapy samples in the hematological group came from chronic lymphocytic leukemia patients treated with fludarabine- or bendamustine-based regimens. In total, the full dataset held 8.5 million to 9.5 million TCR reads. The cohort comprised 220 or so cancer patients, 85 to 94 with hematological and 110 to 140 with solid cancers, plus 95 healthy donors as a reference group. Findings and caveats that apply to the study as a whole: Median generation probability increased over the chemotherapy interval in both cancer cohorts, suggesting repertoire reconstitution through rebound thymic output. Compared with age-matched healthy donors, untreated patients with hematological or solid cancers had significantly lower TCR diversity and higher clonality in blood. In healthy donors, the decline in TCR diversity with age was mainly due to loss of richness, whereas in cancer patients loss of evenness also played a role. It was noted by the authors that conclusions about immunological memory after chemotherapy cannot be drawn from the repertoire data. Hematological cancer patients had lymphoid organ infiltration, which may itself impair thymic emigration or peripheral T cell expansion.

TCR beta rearrangements were amplified from genomic DNA isolated from peripheral blood, not from sorted cells or RNA. The CDR3 spans 17 residues, from the cysteine through the phenylalanine. CDR3 DNA only is kept here, 51 bases in frame from base 1. Per the germline V gene, SGHTA is the CDR1 and FQGTGA is the CDR2. Trimming at the junction amounts to 3 bases on V and 7 bases on J, and the germline ends lie 21 bases apart. This clonotype turned up a few times. It lacks a known antigen. Per-base qualities were not stored, and no clone one base away is much larger. Rearranged TRB sequences spanning V, D and J segments were amplified in a multiplex touch-down PCR with a mixed TRB-A/B primer pool. Illumina adapters and sample indices were attached to the amplicons through two consecutive PCR reactions run with Phusion HS II polymerase. Amplicons were gel-purified using the NucleoSpin Gel and PCR Clean-up kit and were subsequently checked with Qubit and an Agilent 2100 Bioanalyzer. Sequencing of libraries was carried out on an Illumina MiSeq in 600-cycle, single-indexed, paired-end runs. The published analysis was carried out like this. MiXCR versions 2.12 and 3.0.5 were used to process TRB sequences. Each unique CDR3 nucleotide sequence was treated as one clone, and only productive sequences with two or more reads were kept. The repertoire metrics were Shannon diversity, evenness, clonality (calculated as one minus evenness), and diversity profiles parameterized by alpha from 0 to 5. The IGoR algorithm was used to compute generation probabilities of clones in paired pre- and post-chemotherapy samples. The public sequencing data were trimmed at Q25 with fastp and processed into clonotypes with MiXCR by TCRdb, which kept only in-frame beta chains. Here each entry gathers all rows of one CDR3 protein and keeps the most common genes and DNA. TCRdb, rather than the study authors, made the V and J calls. In this sample the table shows roughly 6,400 distinct CDR3 sequences, approximately 20% of which occur a single time. Of the sample, around 2.7% is held by the ten largest clones.

Recombination joined TRBV7-3 with TRBJ2-2, with a tentative D call of TRBD1 or TRBD2, each matching 6 bases. The sequenced sample consisted of blood. The receptor was derived from a human donor with a blood cancer. The bases are TGTGCCAGCAGCTTTACCAGGGGAGGCCCGTTGGGCGGGGAGCTGTTTTTT. Translated, this gives CASSFTRGGPLGGELFF.